The 14 T cell receptor beta chains listed next were all sequenced from one sample in a study of T cell responses to AZD1222 COVID-19 vaccine. Here immunoSEQ multiplex PCR was the method, and the copy in TCRdb shows in-frame clones only, minus some. The profile covers roughly 120,000 clones, with roughly nine tenths appearing a single time and more than 1.5% taken by the ten largest. The material was peripheral blood, obtained 28 days after the second AZD1222 dose. These receptor sequences come from an adult who received the AZD1222 COVID-19 vaccine.

J is TRBJ1-1 and V is TRBV3-1 (or the pseudogene TRBV3-2), with D unresolved. The CDR3 contains 13 residues. Trimming pared 4 bases from V and 0 bases from J, leaving 6 bases between. Per the germline V gene, CDR1 is LGHDT and CDR2 is YNNKEL (reference sequence). The CDR3 spells CASSPKMNTEAFF. Here the CDR3 DNA reads TGTGCCAGCAGCCCAAAGATGAACACTGAAGCTTTCTTT.

This clone was observed once. J is TRBJ2-7 and V is TRBV7-9; the D gene is possibly TRBD1 (6 bases). Germline-derived CDR1 and CDR2 are SEHNR and FQNEAQ (reference sequence). The CDR3 totals 15 residues. V was trimmed by 2 bases and J by 0 bases, leaving 11 bases between them. CDR3 nucleotides: TGTGCCAGCAGCTTAAGTGGGACAACCTCCTACGAGCAGTACTTC. Translated: CASSLSGTTSYEQYF.

V is TRBV7-9 and J is TRBJ2-1; either TRBD1 or TRBD2 may supply D (6 bases each). The CDR3 is made up of 14 amino acids. Per germline, CDR1 SEHNR and CDR2 FQNEAQ (reference sequence). The V end was cut by 2 bases, the J end by 10 bases, with 15 bases between. CDR3 coding DNA: TGTGCCAGCAGCTTACTTCCGGGGGCCTGGGAGCAGTTCTTC. Its translation: CASSLLPGAWEQFF.

This clone showed up just once. The chain employs TRBV4-1 and TRBJ2-5; D might be TRBD1 or TRBD2, each matching 6 bases. CDR3 length: 15 amino acids. Trimming removed 1 base from V and 4 bases from J, with 13 bases in between. CDR1 and CDR2 (germline): MGHRA, YSYEKL. Here the CDR3 reads CASSQVGGIGETQYF. In DNA form, the CDR3 reads TGCGCCAGCAGCCAAGTGGGGGGCATTGGAGAGACCCAGTACTTC.

The chain joins TRBV6-5 to TRBJ2-7, with TRBD1 matching 7 bases. The V and J ends lost 5 bases and 0 bases, in that order; junction bases with no gene match: 7. There are 15 residues in the CDR3. Germline-derived CDR1 and CDR2 are MNHEY and SVGAGI. Written as DNA, the CDR3 is TGTGCCAGCAGTCTAACAGGGGCCTCCTCCTACGAGCAGTACTTC. Translation: CASSLTGASSYEQYF.

The V and J genes are TRBV27 and TRBJ1-2; 8 bases line up with TRBD1. The junction had 2 bases not matched to a gene; V was cut back by 4 bases and J by 4 bases. Germline CDR1 and CDR2: MNHEY and SMNVEV (reference sequence). The length of the CDR3 is 13 residues. The CDR3 is CASSWTGSYGYTF. For the CDR3, the DNA is TGTGCCAGCAGTTGGACAGGGTCCTATGGCTACACCTTC.

This clone occurred a few times. This rearrangement joins TRBV10-3 to TRBJ1-6; D is possibly TRBD1 (6 bases). The ends were cut back, 3 bases at V and 4 bases at J, with 10 bases in the middle. Germline lookup yields CDR1 ENHRY and CDR2 SYGVKD. The CDR3 consists of 15 residues. The CDR3 is CAISDEGGYNSPLHF. Written as DNA, the CDR3 is TGTGCCATCAGTGACGAGGGGGGATATAATTCACCCCTCCACTTT.

This chain links TRBV7-8 with TRBJ2-7; tentatively, D is TRBD1 (6 bases). In germline, CDR1 is SGHVS, CDR2 FQNEAQ. V was clipped by 6 bases and J by 5 bases, with 17 bases between them. The CDR3 sequence is 14 residues long. The CDR3 loop is CASSSWAQGNEQYF. CDR3 DNA sequence: TGTGCCAGCAGTTCCTGGGCACAGGGAAACGAGCAGTACTTC.

The table lists this clone with a few counts. V and J are TRBV28 and TRBJ2-2; the match to TRBD2 covers 10 bases. There are 19 residues in the CDR3. The junction had 11 bases not matched to a gene; V was cut back by 1 base and J by 3 bases. Germline loops: CDR1 MDHEN, CDR2 SYDVKM. The CDR3 DNA reads as TGTGCCAGCAGTTTATTCCCTCTCCGGCTAGCGGGAGACACCGGGGAGCTGTTTTTT. Translated, it gives CASSLFPLRLAGDTGELFF.

The chain is built from TRBV1 and TRBJ2-1; the D call TRBD2 from the table was never checked on the DNA. TRBV1 is tagged as a pseudogene. This CDR3 has 16 amino acids. This CDR3 is CTSSHRLAGHHNEQFF. The CDR3 DNA reads TGCACCAGCAGCCACCGACTAGCGGGACACCACAATGAGCAGTTCTTC.

The rearrangement links TRBV13 to TRBJ1-1, with TRBD1 matching 7 bases. Trimming removed 5 bases from V and 2 bases from J; junction bases left unmatched: 5. In germline, CDR1 is PRHDT, CDR2 FYEKMQ (reference sequence). This CDR3 spans 14 amino acids. CDR3 sequence (DNA): TGTGCCAGCAGCCTGGGACAGTTCAACACTGAAGCTTTCTTT. Translation: CASSLGQFNTEAFF.

V gene TRBV7-8 combines with J gene TRBJ1-1; D gene uncertain. Looked up from germline, CDR1 is SGHVS and CDR2 is FQNEAQ. CDR3 length: 12 residues. V lost 7 bases and J 5 bases, leaving 11 bases between the germline ends. The CDR3 DNA is TGTGCCAGCATCGGAGGGCGGACTGAAGCTTTCTTT. Translation gives CASIGGRTEAFF.

The V and J genes are TRBV30 and TRBJ2-7; 11 bases agree with TRBD2. The CDR3 runs 15 residues. The V and J ends lost 2 bases and 2 bases, in that order; junction bases with no gene match: 5. Germline assignment: CDR1 GTSNPN and CDR2 SVGIG (reference sequence). CDR3 in amino acids: CAWSPGTSGTYEQYF. DNA for the CDR3: TGTGCCTGGAGTCCCGGGACTAGCGGAACCTACGAGCAGTACTTC. The full variable domain, rest sourced from reference TRBV30 and TRBJ2-7, is SQTIHQWPATLVQPVGSPLSLECTVEGTSNPNLYWYRQAAGRGLQLLFYSVGIGQISSEVPQNLSASRPQDRQFILSSKKLLLSDSGFYLCAWSPGTSGTYEQYFGPGTRLTVT.

This clone has more than one count but fewer than ten. V usage is TRBV29-1 and J usage is TRBJ1-6; D unclear. CDR1 is SQVTM, CDR2 ANQGSEA, per germline. CDR3 size: 13 residues. The V end was cut by 4 bases, the J end by 9 bases, with 13 bases between. Here the CDR3 reads CSVVDSWGSPLHF. The DNA for the CDR3 is TGCAGCGTTGTTGACTCATGGGGTTCACCCCTCCACTTT.